The rows below give T cell receptor beta chains drawn from one sample of a study of OX40 agonist ivuxolimab in advanced cancers. The assay was immunoSEQ multiplex PCR, and TCRdb's table has in-frame clones only and misses some. The sample shows under 45,000 clones, approximately 75% of them seen only once. The specimen comprised CD4+ or CD8+ T cells sorted from blood, sampled in a trial of the OX40 agonist ivuxolimab. These receptors were collected from an adult with an advanced solid tumor such as melanoma, head and neck, liver or kidney cancer. Both conserved end residues are part of each CDR3. The order of the fields is D gene, J gene, clone size, V gene, CDR3 DNA, CDR3 protein. A D gene is named only where the DNA matches it firmly. Size is omitted from some rows. Given values are once, few, many or a class for expanded clones.

D: NA; J: TRBJ2-5; size: once; V: TRBV5-1; DNA: TGCGCCAGCAGCCCTTTGGTAGCTAGCCAGCGAGAGACCCAGTACTTC; CDR3: CASSPLVASQRETQYF
D: NA; J: TRBJ1-3; size: NA; V: TRBV9; DNA: TGTGCCAGCAGCGCTGGAATCTCTGGAAACACCATATATTTT; CDR3: CASSAGISGNTIYF
D: NA; J: TRBJ1-5; size: few; V: TRBV6-1; DNA: TGTGCCAGCAACACGGGCCCGGGGGGGAGGCCCCAGCATTTT; CDR3: CASNTGPGGRPQHF
D: TRBD1; J: TRBJ1-2; size: NA; V: TRBV19; DNA: TGTGCCAGTAGCGCGACAGGGGGATCCTATGGCTACACCTTC; CDR3: CASSATGGSYGYTF
D: NA; J: TRBJ2-3; size: NA; V: TRBV16; DNA: TGTGCCAGCAGCCTCTACACAGATACGCAGTATTTT; CDR3: CASSLYTDTQYF
D: TRBD1; J: TRBJ2-3; size: once; V: TRBV25-1; DNA: TGTGCCAGCAGTCTACAGGGGGCGGATACGCAGTATTTT; CDR3: CASSLQGADTQYF
D: NA; J: TRBJ2-3; size: NA; V: TRBV27; DNA: TGTGCCAGCGGAAGGGACTGGAGCACAGATACGCAGTATTTT; CDR3: CASGRDWSTDTQYF
D: NA; J: TRBJ2-7; size: few; V: TRBV2; DNA: TGTGCCAGCAGCGCACTCATCTACGAGCAGTACTTC; CDR3: CASSALIYEQYF
D: NA; J: TRBJ2-1; size: NA; V: TRBV9; DNA: TGTGCCAGCAGCCCCGGGGCGACCTCCTACAATGAGCAGTTCTTC; CDR3: CASSPGATSYNEQFF
D: TRBD1; J: TRBJ2-1; size: NA; V: TRBV7-2; DNA: TGTGCCAGCAGCCCAGGGGGCAGCCATTACAATGAGCAGTTCTTC; CDR3: CASSPGGSHYNEQFF
D: TRBD2; J: TRBJ2-3; size: once; V: TRBV7-9; DNA: TGTGCCAGCAGCTTAGACCCGGGACTGCGGGGGGATACGCAGTATTTT; CDR3: CASSLDPGLRGDTQYF
D: NA; J: TRBJ2-5; size: NA; V: TRBV5-1; DNA: TGCGCCAGCAGCTCTACTCGGGCGGGAGAGACCCAGTACTTC; CDR3: CASSSTRAGETQYF
D: TRBD1; J: TRBJ1-1; size: NA; V: TRBV5-4; DNA: TGTGCCAGCAGCCTAATGACCGGGACAGGGGCCATGAACACTGAAGCTTTCTTT; CDR3: CASSLMTGTGAMNTEAFF
D: TRBD1; J: TRBJ2-3; size: NA; V: TRBV7-3; DNA: TGTGCCAGCAGCTTGGGGACAGGGGGCGTCACAGATACGCAGTATTTT; CDR3: CASSLGTGGVTDTQYF
D: NA; J: TRBJ2-6; size: NA; V: TRBV5-1; DNA: TGCGCCAGCGGAGAGATCTCTGGGGCCAACGTCCTGACTTTC; CDR3: CASGEISGANVLTF
D: NA; J: TRBJ2-7; size: NA; V: TRBV14; DNA: TGTGCCAGCAGCCTCCTAGGGCTAGCCTACGAGCAGTACTTC; CDR3: CASSLLGLAYEQYF
D: NA; J: TRBJ1-3; size: NA; V: TRBV19; DNA: TGTGCCAGTAGTCGATTCGTCGGGGCTAACTCTGGAAACACCATATATTTT; CDR3: CASSRFVGANSGNTIYF
D: NA; J: TRBJ2-4; size: NA; V: TRBV7-9; DNA: TGTGCCAGCAGCCCTGACGGACATCACATTCAGTACTTC; CDR3: CASSPDGHHIQYF
D: NA; J: TRBJ1-3; size: NA; V: TRBV27; DNA: TGTGCCAGCAGCACCTCGGGGGGGAAAGGAAACACCATATATTTT; CDR3: CASSTSGGKGNTIYF
D: NA; J: TRBJ2-6; size: NA; V: TRBV18; DNA: TGTGCCAGCTCACCTTACCGGACACGCAGCTTCTCTGGGGCCAACGTCCTGACTTTC; CDR3: CASSPYRTRSFSGANVLTF
D: TRBD1; J: TRBJ1-2; size: once; V: TRBV18; DNA: TGTGCCAGCTCACCACAGGGGGCCTATGGCTACACCTTC; CDR3: CASSPQGAYGYTF
D: NA; J: TRBJ2-3; size: NA; V: TRBV5-1; DNA: TGCGCCAGCAGCTCCGGAAGCACAGATACGCAGTATTTT; CDR3: CASSSGSTDTQYF
D: NA; J: TRBJ2-1; size: NA; V: TRBV11-3; DNA: TGTGCCAGCAGCCCTCCTGGGACCTATGGGTACAATGAGCAGTTCTTC; CDR3: CASSPPGTYGYNEQFF
D: NA; J: TRBJ2-3; size: once; V: TRBV7-9; DNA: TGTGCCAGCAGCTCTCCGCGGGGAGCAGATACGCAGTATTTT; CDR3: CASSSPRGADTQYF
D: TRBD2; J: TRBJ2-1; size: NA; V: TRBV9; DNA: TGTGCCAGCAGCGAAGGACTAGCGGATTCATATGAGCAGTTCTTC; CDR3: CASSEGLADSYEQFF
D: NA; J: TRBJ2-1; size: NA; V: TRBV11-3; DNA: TGTGCCAGCAGCTTAGGGACAGCCAAATCCAACAATGAGCAGTTCTTC; CDR3: CASSLGTAKSNNEQFF
D: NA; J: TRBJ1-2; size: medium-sized; V: TRBV7-2; DNA: TGTGCCAGCAACCCCGGCGGCCCCTATGGCTACACCTTC; CDR3: CASNPGGPYGYTF
D: NA; J: TRBJ1-5; size: NA; V: TRBV5-8; DNA: TGTGCCAGCAGCCAGGTCGGGGGCTGGGAGCCCCAGCATTTT; CDR3: CASSQVGGWEPQHF
D: NA; J: TRBJ1-2; size: NA; V: TRBV7-2; DNA: TGTGCCAGCAGCTTGAACAGGGCGGGGTATGGCTACACCTTC; CDR3: CASSLNRAGYGYTF
D: NA; J: TRBJ2-3; size: NA; V: TRBV14; DNA: TGTGCCAGCAGCCAAGGGTCTGGAGATACGCAGTATTTT; CDR3: CASSQGSGDTQYF
D: TRBD1; J: TRBJ2-1; size: NA; V: TRBV2; DNA: TGTGCCAGCAAGCTCGAGGGGACCGGGACAGGGGGGTTGTATGAGCAGTTCTTC; CDR3: CASKLEGTGTGGLYEQFF
D: NA; J: TRBJ1-5; size: NA; V: TRBV7-9; DNA: TGTGCCAGCAGCTTAGACGAGAATCAGCCCCAGCATTTT; CDR3: CASSLDENQPQHF
D: TRBD2; J: TRBJ2-2; size: NA; V: TRBV5-1; DNA: TGCGCCAGCAGCTTGGGACTAGCGGGTTTCGACACCGGGGAGCTGTTTTTT; CDR3: CASSLGLAGFDTGELFF
D: NA; J: TRBJ1-1; size: few; V: TRBV11-3; DNA: TGTGCCAGCAGTTTCCGGGGATTTAACACTGAAGCTTTCTTT; CDR3: CASSFRGFNTEAFF
D: TRBD1; J: TRBJ2-7; size: NA; V: TRBV27; DNA: TGTGCCAGCAGTTTATTCCCCTCTTCGACAGGGACGGGCTACGAGCAGTACTTC; CDR3: CASSLFPSSTGTGYEQYF
D: TRBD1; J: TRBJ1-1; size: NA; V: TRBV18; DNA: TGTGCCAGCTCATTAACAGGGGTTAAGAACACTGAAGCTTTCTTT; CDR3: CASSLTGVKNTEAFF
D: NA; J: TRBJ2-3; size: few; V: TRBV5-1; DNA: TGCGCCAGCAGCTTCCTTCCCGAGAACACAGATACGCAGTATTTT; CDR3: CASSFLPENTDTQYF
D: NA; J: TRBJ1-1; size: NA; V: TRBV14; DNA: TGTGCCAGCAGCCCCGGCCGGGCCCGCGGGAGGGCTTTCTTT; CDR3: CASSPGRARGRAFF
D: TRBD2; J: TRBJ2-7; size: NA; V: TRBV4-1; DNA: TGCGCCAGCAGCCAAGAACCGGGACTAGCACTCTACGAGCAGTACTTC; CDR3: CASSQEPGLALYEQYF
D: TRBD2; J: TRBJ2-1; size: NA; V: TRBV7-3; DNA: TGTGCCAGCAGCTCAGGGGTGGCTAGCGGGATGGGGCAGTTCTTC; CDR3: CASSSGVASGMGQFF
D: TRBD1; J: TRBJ1-3; size: NA; V: TRBV6-6; DNA: TGTGCCAGCAGTTACCCGACAGGGAATCTAGAAAACACCATATATTTT; CDR3: CASSYPTGNLENTIYF
D: TRBD2; J: TRBJ2-7; size: once; V: TRBV4-2; DNA: TGTGCCAGCAGCCAAGAGCCAGCGGGAGGGGAGCAGTACTTC; CDR3: CASSQEPAGGEQYF
D: NA; J: TRBJ2-1; size: NA; V: TRBV9; DNA: TGTGCCAGCAGCCTCTGGTGGGGGGGCCACAATGAGCAGTTCTTC; CDR3: CASSLWWGGHNEQFF
D: NA; J: TRBJ1-2; size: few; V: TRBV27; DNA: TGTGCCAGCAGTTTAAGAGAATCTAACTATGGCTACACCTTC; CDR3: CASSLRESNYGYTF
D: TRBD1; J: TRBJ2-1; size: few; V: TRBV10-3; DNA: TGTGCCATCAGAGCCGGGACAGATGAGCAGTTCTTC; CDR3: CAIRAGTDEQFF